The 9 T cell receptor beta chains presented below share a single source sample, sequenced in a study of breast tumors, draining lymph nodes, adjacent tissues. TCRdb re-analysed the multiplex PCR reads in MiXCR, keeping a single row per CDR3 protein. The sample consists of fewer than 150,000 distinct CDR3 sequences, approximately 21% of them appearing once. Breast cancer patients provided tissue from their axillary draining lymph nodes. Sequenced: axillary lymph node tissue. The receptor source for this set is a female donor with breast cancer. Some clones in this sample may be carry-over from other donors' samples.

The J gene is TRBJ1-4, the V gene TRBV28; TRBD1 is a possible D gene (5 bases). V dropped 5 bases and J dropped 10 bases, with 17 bases sitting between them. This CDR3 is built from 14 residues. Germline V lookup: CDR1 MDHEN, CDR2 SYDVKM. The CDR3 bases are TGTGCCAGCAGTCCGGGGACCGGGGCCGGAAAACTGTTTTTT. This gives the protein CASSPGTGAGKLFF.

There are many counts of this clonotype. In DNA form, the CDR3 reads TGCGCCAGCAGCTTGGCTTCGACAGGGGCCCGGGGGTACGAGCAGTACTTC. Protein sequence: CASSLASTGARGYEQYF. The chain carries TRBV5-1 and TRBJ2-7; 8 positions agree with TRBD1. The CDR3 runs to 17 residues. V lost 0 bases and J lost 4; bases outside the gene matches: 12. In germline, CDR1 is SGHRS, CDR2 YFSETQ.

A few counts support this clonotype. A much bigger clone sits one base away, suggesting this may be a read error. The V call is TRBV10-3, the J call TRBJ1-2, with 8 bases that match TRBD1. Germline CDR1 is ENHRY and CDR2 is SYGVKD. This CDR3 contains 14 residues. CDR3 sequence reads: CTISPGGVDYGYTF. The CDR3 DNA reads TGTACCATCAGCCCAGGGGGCGTGGACTATGGCTACACCTTC.

This clonotype was observed at least ten times. The V and J genes are TRBV28 and TRBJ2-1; tentative D call: TRBD2 (6 bases). This CDR3 has 15 residues. Germline V gene data show CDR1 as MDHEN and CDR2 as SYDVKM. The V gene lost 2 bases and the J gene lost 4 bases, with 12 bases spanning the gap. The CDR3 spells CASSLPTSRYNEQFF. CDR3 sequence (DNA): TGTGCCAGCAGTTTACCGACTAGTAGGTACAATGAGCAGTTCTTC. Complete variable domain (other parts from reference TRBV28 and TRBJ2-1): DVKVTQSSRYLVKRTGEKVFLECVQDMDHENMFWYRQDPGLGLRLIYFSYDVKMKEKGDIPEGYSVSREKKERFSLILESASTNQTSMYLCASSLPTSRYNEQFFGPGTRLTVL.

This clonotype was detected many times. V is TRBV20-1 and J is TRBJ2-1; 12 nucleotides match TRBD2. Germline V gives CDR1 DFQATT, CDR2 SNEGSKA (reference sequence). This CDR3 region has 16 residues. With V trimmed by 6 bases and J by 3 bases, 9 bases remained unmatched. CDR3 DNA: TGCAGTGCCAGACTAGCGGGAGCAAAAAACTACAATGAGCAGTTCTTC. Its protein is CSARLAGAKNYNEQFF.

About this clonotype itself: A read error may explain this, as a much larger clone is one base away. Here the CDR3 DNA reads TGTGCCAGCAATCCCTCCGGAGTGGGCTACGAGCAGTACTTC. Translation gives CASNPSGVGYEQYF. V gene TRBV6-1 combines with J gene TRBJ2-7; no definite D call. The CDR3 is made up of 14 amino acids. V dropped 7 bases and J dropped 3 bases, with 16 bases sitting between them. Germline V gives CDR1 MNHNS, CDR2 SASEGT.

This clonotype was seen repeatedly, ten times or more. The chain is built from TRBV7-6 and TRBJ2-7; D is ambiguous. CDR3 length equals 15 residues. The germline V gene encodes CDR1 SGHVS and CDR2 FNYEAQ. Trimming removed 5 bases from V and 7 bases from J, with 21 bases in between. DNA of the CDR3: TGTGCCAGCAGCCCGTCATTGGCTGTTACCTGGGAGCAGTACTTC. Its protein product is CASSPSLAVTWEQYF.

This clonotype was seen repeatedly, ten times or more. This chain joins TRBV28 and TRBJ2-7; D ambiguous. The V and J ends lost 2 bases and 0 bases respectively, with 8 bases between them. Germline V gives CDR1 MDHEN, CDR2 SYDVKM. The CDR3 is 14 amino acids. The CDR3 bases are TGTGCCAGCAGTTTAGTGGCGGTCTCCTACGAGCAGTACTTC. Translation gives CASSLVAVSYEQYF.

With regard to this clonotype: A read error may explain this, as a much larger clone is one base away. This chain connects TRBV27 to TRBJ2-7; D unclear. Looked up from germline, CDR1 is MNHEY and CDR2 is SMNVEV (reference sequence). CDR3 length equals 15 residues. The CDR3 sequence: CARSSQPTLNYEQYF. The DNA of the CDR3 is TGTGCCCGCAGTTCCCAGCCGACTTTAAACTACGAGCAGTACTTC.